The subject of this entry is one TCR beta chain. Naive CD8 cells, CD45RO-negative and positively selected for CCR7, excluded terminally differentiated effector memory CD45RA+ cells. The study drew its donors from healthy HIV-negative adults without recent acute infections or vaccinations. This sample was taken from a study of shared clonotypes between healthy human individuals. The CDR3 length is 15 residues. The germline V gene has CDR1 MDHEN and CDR2 SYDVKM. V gave up 6 bases and J gave up 2 bases, with 17 bases separating them. For sorted subsets, about 0.2 ug DNA per replicate equaled around 28,000 T cell genomes. Libraries were prepared by immunoSEQ multiplex PCR; TCRdb keeps only in-frame clonotypes and omits some of them. The data hold millions of clones, with 85% to 95% observed a single time.

This clonotype was sampled from a man aged 18 to 30 in good health. Some clones in this sample may be carry-over from other donors' samples. The specimen sequenced was naive CD8+ T cells from PBMCs. The J gene is TRBJ2-7, the V gene TRBV28, with D perhaps TRBD2 (5 bases). CDR3 in amino acids: CASRIRRGIAYEQYF. The CDR3 nucleotides are TGTGCCAGCAGAATTCGCCGGGGTATTGCCTACGAGCAGTACTTC.